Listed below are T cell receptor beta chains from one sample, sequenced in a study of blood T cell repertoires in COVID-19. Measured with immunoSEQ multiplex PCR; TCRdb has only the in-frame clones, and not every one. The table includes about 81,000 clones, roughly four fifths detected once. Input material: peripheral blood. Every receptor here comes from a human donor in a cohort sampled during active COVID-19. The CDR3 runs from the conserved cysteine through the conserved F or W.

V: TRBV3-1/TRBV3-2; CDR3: CASSPAASASYEQYF
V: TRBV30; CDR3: CAWAGWEDGELFF
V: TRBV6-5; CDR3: CASRTGRNQPQHF
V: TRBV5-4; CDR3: CASSIQGTSYEQYF
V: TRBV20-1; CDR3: CSASQGAKNIQYF
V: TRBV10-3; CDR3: CATQQGADSPLHF
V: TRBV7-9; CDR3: CASSLVIGTGEAFF
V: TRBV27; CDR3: CASSYFMNTEAFF
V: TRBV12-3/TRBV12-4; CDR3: CASRRGGSYEQYF
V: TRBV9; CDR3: CASSRGFADEKLFF
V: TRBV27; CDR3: CASRRFIGQGAGEQYF
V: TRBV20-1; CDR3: CSADSTEAFF